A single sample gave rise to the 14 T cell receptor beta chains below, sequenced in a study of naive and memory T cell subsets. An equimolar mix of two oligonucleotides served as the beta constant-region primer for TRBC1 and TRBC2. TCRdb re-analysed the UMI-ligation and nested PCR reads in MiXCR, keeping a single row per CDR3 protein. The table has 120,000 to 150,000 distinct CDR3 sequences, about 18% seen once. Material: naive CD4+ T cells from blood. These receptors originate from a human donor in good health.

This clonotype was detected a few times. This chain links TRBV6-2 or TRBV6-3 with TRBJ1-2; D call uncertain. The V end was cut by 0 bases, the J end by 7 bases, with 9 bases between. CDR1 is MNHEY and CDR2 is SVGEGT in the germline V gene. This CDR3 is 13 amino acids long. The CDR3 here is CASSYSRPGGYTF. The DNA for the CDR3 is TGTGCCAGCAGTTACTCACGTCCTGGTGGCTACACCTTC.

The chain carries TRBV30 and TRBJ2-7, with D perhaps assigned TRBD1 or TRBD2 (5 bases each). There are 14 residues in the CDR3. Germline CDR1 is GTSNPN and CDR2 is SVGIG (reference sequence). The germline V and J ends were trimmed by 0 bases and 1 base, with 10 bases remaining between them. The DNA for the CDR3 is TGTGCCTGGAGTGTTGGGGACGGTTCCTACGAGCAGTACTTC. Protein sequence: CAWSVGDGSYEQYF.

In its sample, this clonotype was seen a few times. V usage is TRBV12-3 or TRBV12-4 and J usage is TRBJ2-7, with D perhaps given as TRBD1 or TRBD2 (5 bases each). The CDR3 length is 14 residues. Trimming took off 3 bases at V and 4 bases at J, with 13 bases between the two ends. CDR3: CASSLGPWSYEQYF. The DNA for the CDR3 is TGTGCCAGCAGTTTGGGACCTTGGTCATACGAGCAGTACTTC.

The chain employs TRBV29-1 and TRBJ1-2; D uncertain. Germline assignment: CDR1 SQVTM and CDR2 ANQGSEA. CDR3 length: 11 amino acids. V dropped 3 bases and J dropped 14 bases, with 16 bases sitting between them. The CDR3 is CSVEENGVRTF. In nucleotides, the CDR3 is TGCAGCGTTGAGGAGAACGGGGTGAGGACCTTC.

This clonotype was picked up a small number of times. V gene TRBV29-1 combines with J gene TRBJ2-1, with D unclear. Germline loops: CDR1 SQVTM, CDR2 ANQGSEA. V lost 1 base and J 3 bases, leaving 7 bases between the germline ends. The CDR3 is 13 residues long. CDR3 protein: CSVEVTGYNEQFF. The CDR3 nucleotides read TGCAGCGTTGAAGTAACGGGCTACAATGAGCAGTTCTTC.

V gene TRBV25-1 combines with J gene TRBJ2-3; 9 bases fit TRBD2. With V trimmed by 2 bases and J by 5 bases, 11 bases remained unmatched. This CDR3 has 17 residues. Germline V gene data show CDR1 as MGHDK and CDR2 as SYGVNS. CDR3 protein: CASSELAGPDTRDTQYF. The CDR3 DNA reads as TGTGCCAGCAGTGAACTAGCGGGACCAGATACGAGAGATACGCAGTATTTT.

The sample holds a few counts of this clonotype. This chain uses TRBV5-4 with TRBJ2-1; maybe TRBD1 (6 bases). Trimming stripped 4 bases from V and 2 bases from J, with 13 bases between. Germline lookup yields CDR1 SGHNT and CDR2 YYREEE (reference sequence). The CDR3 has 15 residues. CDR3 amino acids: CASSLSGDTYNEQFF. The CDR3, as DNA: TGTGCCAGCAGCCTATCAGGGGATACCTACAATGAGCAGTTCTTC.

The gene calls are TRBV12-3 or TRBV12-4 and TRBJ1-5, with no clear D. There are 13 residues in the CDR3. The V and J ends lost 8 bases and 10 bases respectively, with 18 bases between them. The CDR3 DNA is TGTGCCAGCGGGGTTGGTTCTATCGTACCCCAGCATTTT. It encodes CASGVGSIVPQHF.

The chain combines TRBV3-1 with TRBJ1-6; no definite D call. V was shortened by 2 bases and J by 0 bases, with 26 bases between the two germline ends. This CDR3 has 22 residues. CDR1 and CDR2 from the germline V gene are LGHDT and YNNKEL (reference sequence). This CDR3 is CASSQFFYTAMGGSSYNSPLHF. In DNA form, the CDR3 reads TGTGCCAGCAGCCAATTCTTTTATACGGCGATGGGCGGGAGCTCCTATAATTCACCCCTCCACTTT. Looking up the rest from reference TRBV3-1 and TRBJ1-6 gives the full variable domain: DTAVSQTPKYLVTQMGNDKSIKCEQNLGHDTMYWYKQDSKKFLKIMFSYNNKELIINETVPNRFSPKSPDKAHLNLHINSLELGDSAVYFCASSQFFYTAMGGSSYNSPLHFGNGTRLTVT.

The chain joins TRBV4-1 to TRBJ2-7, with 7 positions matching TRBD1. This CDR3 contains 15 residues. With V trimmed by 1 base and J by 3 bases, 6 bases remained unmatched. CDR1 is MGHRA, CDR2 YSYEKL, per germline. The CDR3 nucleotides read TGCGCCAGCAGCCAAGCCGTAGACAGGGTCTACGAGCAGTACTTC. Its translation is CASSQAVDRVYEQYF.

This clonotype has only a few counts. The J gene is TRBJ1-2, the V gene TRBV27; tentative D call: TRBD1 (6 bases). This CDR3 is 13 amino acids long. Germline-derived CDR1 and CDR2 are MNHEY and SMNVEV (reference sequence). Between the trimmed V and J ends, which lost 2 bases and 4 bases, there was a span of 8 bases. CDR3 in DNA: TGTGCCAGCAGTTTAGGGGGCGTCTATGGCTACACCTTC. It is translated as CASSLGGVYGYTF.

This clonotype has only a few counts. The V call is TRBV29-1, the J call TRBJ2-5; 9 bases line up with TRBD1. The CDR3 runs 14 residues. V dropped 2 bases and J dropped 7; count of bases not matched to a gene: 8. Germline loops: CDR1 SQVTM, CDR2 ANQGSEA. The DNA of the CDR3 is TGCAGCGTTGAACTACAGGGGGCTGTTGGGACCCAGTACTTC. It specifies CSVELQGAVGTQYF.

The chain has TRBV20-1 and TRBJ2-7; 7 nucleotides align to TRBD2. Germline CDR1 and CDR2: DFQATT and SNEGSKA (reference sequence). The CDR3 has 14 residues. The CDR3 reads CRATSGTSSYEQYF. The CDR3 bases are TGCAGAGCAACAAGCGGGACCAGCTCCTACGAGCAGTACTTC.

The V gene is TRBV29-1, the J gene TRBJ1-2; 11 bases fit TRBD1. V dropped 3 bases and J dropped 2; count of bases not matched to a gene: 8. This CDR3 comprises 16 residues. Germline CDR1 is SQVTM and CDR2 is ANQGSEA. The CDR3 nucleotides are TGCAGCGTTGACCCGGGGACAGGGGGAGGAAACTATGGCTACACCTTC. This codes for CSVDPGTGGGNYGYTF.